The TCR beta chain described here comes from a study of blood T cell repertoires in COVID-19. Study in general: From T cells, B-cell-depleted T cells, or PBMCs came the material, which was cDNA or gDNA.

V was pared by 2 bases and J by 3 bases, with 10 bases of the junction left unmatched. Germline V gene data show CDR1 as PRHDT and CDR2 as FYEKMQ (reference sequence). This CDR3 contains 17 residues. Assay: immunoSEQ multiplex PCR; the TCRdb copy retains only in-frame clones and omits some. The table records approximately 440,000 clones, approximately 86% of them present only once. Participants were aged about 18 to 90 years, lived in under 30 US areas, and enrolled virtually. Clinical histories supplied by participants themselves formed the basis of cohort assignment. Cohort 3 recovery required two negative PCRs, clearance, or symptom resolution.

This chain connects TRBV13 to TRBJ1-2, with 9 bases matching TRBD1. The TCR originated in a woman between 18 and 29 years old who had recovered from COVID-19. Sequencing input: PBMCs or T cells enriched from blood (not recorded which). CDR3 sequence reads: CASSLFGTGRKDYGYTF. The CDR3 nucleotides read TGTGCCAGCAGCTTATTCGGGACAGGGAGGAAAGACTATGGCTACACCTTC.